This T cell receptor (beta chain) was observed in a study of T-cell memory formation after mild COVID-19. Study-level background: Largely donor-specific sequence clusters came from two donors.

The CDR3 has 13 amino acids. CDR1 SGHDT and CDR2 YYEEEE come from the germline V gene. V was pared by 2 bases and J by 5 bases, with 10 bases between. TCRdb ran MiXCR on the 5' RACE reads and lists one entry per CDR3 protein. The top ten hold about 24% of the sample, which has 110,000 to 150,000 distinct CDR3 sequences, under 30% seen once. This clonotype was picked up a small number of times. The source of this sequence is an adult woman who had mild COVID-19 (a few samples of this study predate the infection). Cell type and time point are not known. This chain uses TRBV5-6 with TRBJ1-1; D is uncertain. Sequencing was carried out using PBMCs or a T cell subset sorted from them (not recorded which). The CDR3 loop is CASSFRGMTEAFF. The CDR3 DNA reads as TGTGCCAGCAGCTTTAGAGGGATGACTGAAGCTTTCTTT.